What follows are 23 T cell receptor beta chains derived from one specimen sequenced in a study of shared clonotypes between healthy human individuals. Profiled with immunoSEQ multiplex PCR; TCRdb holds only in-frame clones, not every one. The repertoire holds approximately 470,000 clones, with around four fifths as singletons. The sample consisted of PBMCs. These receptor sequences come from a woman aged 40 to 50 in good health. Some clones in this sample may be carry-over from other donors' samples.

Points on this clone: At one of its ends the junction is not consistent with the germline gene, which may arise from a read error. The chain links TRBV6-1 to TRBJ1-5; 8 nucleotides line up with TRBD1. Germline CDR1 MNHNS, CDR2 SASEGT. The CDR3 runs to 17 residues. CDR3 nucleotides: TGTGCCAGCAGTGAAGGGGGGGACAGGAGCCGGATAAAGCCACAGCATTTT. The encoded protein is CASSEGGDRSRIKPQHF.

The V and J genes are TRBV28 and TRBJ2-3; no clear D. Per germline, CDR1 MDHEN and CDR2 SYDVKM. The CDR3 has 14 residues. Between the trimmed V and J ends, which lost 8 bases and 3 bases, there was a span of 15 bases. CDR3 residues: CASCRSVTTDTQYF. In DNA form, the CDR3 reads TGTGCCAGCTGTAGAAGCGTTACTACAGATACGCAGTATTTT.

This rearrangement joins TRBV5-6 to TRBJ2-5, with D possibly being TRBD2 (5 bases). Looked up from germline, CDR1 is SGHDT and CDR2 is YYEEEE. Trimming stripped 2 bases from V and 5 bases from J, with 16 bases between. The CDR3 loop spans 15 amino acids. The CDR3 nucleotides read TGTGCCAGCAGCTTAAGGCTAGCCGGGTTGGAGACCCAGTACTTC. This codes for CASSLRLAGLETQYF.

CDR3: CASSLVGQGDQPQHF. In DNA, the CDR3 is TGTGCCAGCAGTTTAGTGGGACAGGGGGATCAGCCCCAGCATTTT. The chain couples TRBV28 to TRBJ1-5, with TRBD1 identical over 11 bases. This CDR3 is built from 15 residues. Germline CDR1 MDHEN, CDR2 SYDVKM. Unmatched junction bases numbered 2, after V lost 2 bases and J lost 5 bases.

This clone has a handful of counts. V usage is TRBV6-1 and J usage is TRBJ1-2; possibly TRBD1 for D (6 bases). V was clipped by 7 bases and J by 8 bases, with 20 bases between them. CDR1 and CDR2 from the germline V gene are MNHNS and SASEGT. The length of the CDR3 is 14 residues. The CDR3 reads CASIPTLGQLGYTF. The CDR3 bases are TGTGCCAGCATTCCGACACTGGGACAATTAGGCTACACCTTC.

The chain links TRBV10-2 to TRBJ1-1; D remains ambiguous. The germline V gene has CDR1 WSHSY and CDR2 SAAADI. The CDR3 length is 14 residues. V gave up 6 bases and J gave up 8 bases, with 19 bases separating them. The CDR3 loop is CASRPSRPSGEAFF. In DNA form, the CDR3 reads TGCGCCAGCAGGCCCTCCAGGCCTAGCGGCGAAGCTTTCTTT.

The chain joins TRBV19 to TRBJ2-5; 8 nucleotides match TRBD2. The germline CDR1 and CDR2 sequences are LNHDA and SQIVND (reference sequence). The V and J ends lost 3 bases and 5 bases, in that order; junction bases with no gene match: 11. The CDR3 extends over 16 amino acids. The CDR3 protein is CASSMWARGGLETQYF. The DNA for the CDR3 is TGTGCCAGTAGTATGTGGGCCCGGGGGGGGCTCGAGACCCAGTACTTC. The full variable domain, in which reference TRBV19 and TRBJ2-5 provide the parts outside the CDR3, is DGGITQSPKYLFRKEGQNVTLSCEQNLNHDAMYWYRQDPGQGLRLIYYSQIVNDFQKGDIAEGYSVSREKKESFPLTVTSAQKNPTAFYLCASSMWARGGLETQYFGPGTRLLVL.

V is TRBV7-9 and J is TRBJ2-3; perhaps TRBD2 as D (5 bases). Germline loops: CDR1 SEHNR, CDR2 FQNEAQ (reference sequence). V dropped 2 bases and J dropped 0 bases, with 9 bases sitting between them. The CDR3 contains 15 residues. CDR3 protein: CASSLSGSSTDTQYF. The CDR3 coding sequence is TGTGCCAGCAGCTTAAGCGGATCTAGCACAGATACGCAGTATTTT.

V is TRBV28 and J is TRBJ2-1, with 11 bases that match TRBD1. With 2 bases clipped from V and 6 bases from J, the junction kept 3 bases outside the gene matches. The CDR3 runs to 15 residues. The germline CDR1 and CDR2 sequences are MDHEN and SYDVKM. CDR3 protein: CASSLLGTGGNEQFF. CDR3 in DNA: TGTGCCAGCAGTTTACTCGGGACAGGGGGCAATGAGCAGTTCTTC.

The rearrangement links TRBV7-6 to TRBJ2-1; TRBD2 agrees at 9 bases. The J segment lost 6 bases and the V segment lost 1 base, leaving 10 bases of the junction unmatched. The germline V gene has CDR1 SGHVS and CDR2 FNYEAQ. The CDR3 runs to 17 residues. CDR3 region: CASSLGAGGLRANEQFF. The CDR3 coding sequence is TGTGCCAGCAGCTTAGGGGCGGGAGGGCTTAGGGCCAATGAGCAGTTCTTC. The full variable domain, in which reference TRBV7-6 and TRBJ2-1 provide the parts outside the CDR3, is GAGVSQSPRYKVTKRGQDVALRCDPISGHVSLYWYRQALGQGPEFLTYFNYEAQQDKSGLPNDRFSAERPEGSISTLTIQRTEQRDSAMYRCASSLGAGGLRANEQFFGPGTRLTVL.

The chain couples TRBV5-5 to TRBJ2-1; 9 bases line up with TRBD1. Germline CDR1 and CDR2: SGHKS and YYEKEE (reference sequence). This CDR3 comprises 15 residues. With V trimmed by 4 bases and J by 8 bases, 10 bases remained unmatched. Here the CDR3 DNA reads TGTGCCAGCAGCCCGACCGGGACAGGGAGGGATGAGCAGTTCTTC. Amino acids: CASSPTGTGRDEQFF.

The CDR3 nucleotides are TGTGCCAGCAGCTTAGCGGGACGCTCCTACGAGCAGTACTTC. Amino acid sequence: CASSLAGRSYEQYF. This chain links TRBV7-9 with TRBJ2-7, with D tentatively TRBD1 or TRBD2 (5 bases each). Germline V gene sequence: CDR1 SEHNR, CDR2 FQNEAQ (reference sequence). CDR3 size: 14 residues. The V and J ends lost 0 bases and 0 bases respectively, with 6 bases between them.

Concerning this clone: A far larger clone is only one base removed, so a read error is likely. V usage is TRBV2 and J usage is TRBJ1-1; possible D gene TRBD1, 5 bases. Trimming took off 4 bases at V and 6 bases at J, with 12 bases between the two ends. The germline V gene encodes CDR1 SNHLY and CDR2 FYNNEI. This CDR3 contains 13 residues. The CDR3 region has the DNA TGTGCCAGCAGTGTGGGGGGTGGGGCTGAAGCTTTCTTT. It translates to CASSVGGGAEAFF.

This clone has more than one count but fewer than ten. The CDR3 DNA reads TGTGCGAGTCGACTAGCAGCGAACACCGGGGAGCTGTTTTTT. This gives the protein CASRLAANTGELFF. This chain joins TRBV12-5 and TRBJ2-2; 7 bases agree with TRBD2. Per the germline V gene, CDR1 is LGHNT and CDR2 is FRNRAP. The CDR3 runs to 14 residues. The variable domain in full, completed from reference TRBV12-5 and TRBJ2-2, reads DARVTQTPRHKVTEMGQEVTMRCQPILGHNTVFWYRQTMMQGLELLAYFRNRAPLDDSGMPKDRFSAEMPDATLATLKIQPSEPRDSAVYFCASRLAANTGELFFGEGSRLTVL.

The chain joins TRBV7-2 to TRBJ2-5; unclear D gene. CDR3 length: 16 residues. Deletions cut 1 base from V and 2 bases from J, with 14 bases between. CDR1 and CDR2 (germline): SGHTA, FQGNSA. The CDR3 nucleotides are TGTGCCAGCAGCTTAGTCGTTGGTCTCGTACAAGAGACCCAGTACTTC. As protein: CASSLVVGLVQETQYF.

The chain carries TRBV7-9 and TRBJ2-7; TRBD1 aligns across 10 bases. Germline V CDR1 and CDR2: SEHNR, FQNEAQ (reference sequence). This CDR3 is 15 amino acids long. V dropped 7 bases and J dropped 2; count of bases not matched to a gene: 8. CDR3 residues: CASTSDRGAPYEQYF. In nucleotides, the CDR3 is TGTGCCAGCACCTCGGACAGGGGGGCCCCCTACGAGCAGTACTTC.

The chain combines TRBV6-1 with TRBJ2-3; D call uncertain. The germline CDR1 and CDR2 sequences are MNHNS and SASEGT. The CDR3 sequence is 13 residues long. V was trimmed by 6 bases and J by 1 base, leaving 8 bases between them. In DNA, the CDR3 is TGTGCCAGCAGGGAGATGGGCACAGATACGCAGTATTTT. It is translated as CASREMGTDTQYF.

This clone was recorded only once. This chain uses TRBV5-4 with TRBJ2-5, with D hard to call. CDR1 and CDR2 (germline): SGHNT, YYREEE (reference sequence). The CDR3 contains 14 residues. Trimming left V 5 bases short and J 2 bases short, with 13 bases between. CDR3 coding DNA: TGTGCCAGCAGGTCGGGTGGATCGCAAGAGACCCAGTACTTC. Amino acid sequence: CASRSGGSQETQYF.

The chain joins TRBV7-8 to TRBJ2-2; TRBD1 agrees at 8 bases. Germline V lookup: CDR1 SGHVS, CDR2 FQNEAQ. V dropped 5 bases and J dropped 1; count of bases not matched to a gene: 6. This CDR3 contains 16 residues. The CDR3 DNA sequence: TGTGCCAGCAGCCACTCCGGGACAGGGAACACCGGGGAGCTGTTTTTT. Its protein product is CASSHSGTGNTGELFF.

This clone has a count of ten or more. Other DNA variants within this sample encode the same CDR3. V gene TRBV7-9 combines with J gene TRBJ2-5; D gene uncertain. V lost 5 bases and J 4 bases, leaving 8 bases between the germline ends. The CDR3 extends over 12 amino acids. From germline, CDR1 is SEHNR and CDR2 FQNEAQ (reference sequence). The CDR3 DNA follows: TGTGCCAGCAGCAGGACGAGAGAGACCCAGTACTTC. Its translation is CASSRTRETQYF. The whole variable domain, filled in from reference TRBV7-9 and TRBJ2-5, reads DTGVSQNPRHKITKRGQNVTFRCDPISEHNRLYWYRQTLGQGPEFLTYFQNEAQLEKSRLLSDRFSAERPKGSFSTLEIQRTEQGDSAMYLCASSRTRETQYFGPGTRLLVL.

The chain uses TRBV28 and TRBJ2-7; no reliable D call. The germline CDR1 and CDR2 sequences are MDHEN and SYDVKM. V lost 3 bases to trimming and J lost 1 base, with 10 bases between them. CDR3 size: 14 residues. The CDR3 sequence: CASSFTGVSYEQYF. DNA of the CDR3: TGTGCCAGCAGTTTTACTGGGGTGTCCTACGAGCAGTACTTC.

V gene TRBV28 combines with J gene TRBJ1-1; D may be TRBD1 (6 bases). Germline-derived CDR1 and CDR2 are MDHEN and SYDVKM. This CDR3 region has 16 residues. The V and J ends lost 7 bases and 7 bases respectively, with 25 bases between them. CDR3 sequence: CASILGGGARRGEAFF. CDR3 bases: TGTGCCAGCATCCTGGGTGGGGGGGCGCGAAGGGGTGAAGCTTTCTTT.

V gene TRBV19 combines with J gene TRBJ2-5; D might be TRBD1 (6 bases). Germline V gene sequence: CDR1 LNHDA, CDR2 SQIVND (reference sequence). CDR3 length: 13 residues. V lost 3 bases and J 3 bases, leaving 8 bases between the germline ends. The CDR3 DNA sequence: TGTGCCAGTAGTATTGCAGGGGAAGAGACCCAGTACTTC. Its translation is CASSIAGEETQYF.